This is a list of T cell receptor beta chains from one sample in a study of long-term antiretroviral therapy in people with HIV. Assay: immunoSEQ multiplex PCR; the TCRdb copy retains only in-frame clones and omits some. Among about 33,000 clones listed, 70% to 80% were seen once. The starting material was unsorted PBMCs, obtained 2 years after starting antiretroviral therapy. The origin of the receptors is a woman aged 45-60 years with HIV. CDR3s include the opening cysteine and the closing phenylalanine or tryptophan. Each record gives: D gene, V gene, clone size, J gene, CDR3 length, CDR3 DNA, CDR3 protein. The D gene is left open where the match is weak. The listing skips clone size in some rows; elsewhere it reads once, few, many or a size class.

d_call: -; v_call: TRBV2; clone_size: -; j_call: TRBJ1-1; cdr3_length: 14; cdr3_nt: TGTGCCAGCAGTCCTGAACGACGGAACACTGAAGCTTTCTTT; cdr3_aa: CASSPERRNTEAFF
d_call: -; v_call: TRBV30; clone_size: -; j_call: TRBJ2-2; cdr3_length: 16; cdr3_nt: TGTGCCTGGAGCCCCCAGGGGCGAGTTGGCACCGGGGAGCTGTTTTTT; cdr3_aa: CAWSPQGRVGTGELFF
d_call: -; v_call: TRBV7-3; clone_size: -; j_call: TRBJ2-5; cdr3_length: 13; cdr3_nt: TGTGCCAGCAGCTTAAACAGCCAAGAGACCCAGTACTTC; cdr3_aa: CASSLNSQETQYF
d_call: TRBD2; v_call: TRBV9; clone_size: -; j_call: TRBJ2-7; cdr3_length: 14; cdr3_nt: TGTGCCAGCAGCGTAGATGCGGGGGCCTACGAGCAGTACTTC; cdr3_aa: CASSVDAGAYEQYF
d_call: -; v_call: TRBV11-2; clone_size: -; j_call: TRBJ2-5; cdr3_length: 15; cdr3_nt: TGTGCCAGCAGCTTAGTTGGGGGGGGCGAGGAGACCCAGTACTTC; cdr3_aa: CASSLVGGGEETQYF
d_call: -; v_call: TRBV9; clone_size: -; j_call: TRBJ2-1; cdr3_length: 17; cdr3_nt: TGTGCCAGCAGCGTAAACTCACTCGTGGGGGCGTACAATGAGCAGTTCTTC; cdr3_aa: CASSVNSLVGAYNEQFF
d_call: -; v_call: TRBV7-3; clone_size: -; j_call: TRBJ1-4; cdr3_length: 13; cdr3_nt: TGTGCCAGCAGCTTAGACCGAAATGAAAAACTGTTTTTT; cdr3_aa: CASSLDRNEKLFF
d_call: TRBD2; v_call: TRBV11-3; clone_size: -; j_call: TRBJ2-7; cdr3_length: 14; cdr3_nt: TGTGCCAGCAGCTTACGAAGCGGGGGTTTCCGGCAGTACTTC; cdr3_aa: CASSLRSGGFRQYF
d_call: -; v_call: TRBV7-7; clone_size: -; j_call: TRBJ1-1; cdr3_length: 13; cdr3_nt: TGTGCCAGCAGCTTAGCAGAGAACACTGAAGCTTTCTTT; cdr3_aa: CASSLAENTEAFF
d_call: TRBD1; v_call: TRBV30; clone_size: few; j_call: TRBJ1-6; cdr3_length: 14; cdr3_nt: TGTGCCTGGAGTGTACTGGACAGGGGTTCACCCCTCCACTTT; cdr3_aa: CAWSVLDRGSPLHF
d_call: TRBD1; v_call: TRBV27; clone_size: -; j_call: TRBJ2-7; cdr3_length: 15; cdr3_nt: TGTGCCAGCATGTCCGGGGACAGGATCATCTACGAGCAGTACTTC; cdr3_aa: CASMSGDRIIYEQYF
d_call: -; v_call: TRBV5-5; clone_size: -; j_call: TRBJ2-3; cdr3_length: 15; cdr3_nt: TGTGCCAGCAGCTTGGCACAGTGGAGCACAGATACGCAGTATTTT; cdr3_aa: CASSLAQWSTDTQYF
d_call: -; v_call: TRBV25-1; clone_size: -; j_call: TRBJ2-1; cdr3_length: 17; cdr3_nt: TGTGCCAGCAGTGAATATATTCTGGGTGGACAGTACAATGAGCAGTTCTTC; cdr3_aa: CASSEYILGGQYNEQFF
d_call: -; v_call: TRBV5-1; clone_size: -; j_call: TRBJ2-7; cdr3_length: 14; cdr3_nt: TGCGCCAGCAGCATACAAACCCCGACCTACGAGCAGTACTTC; cdr3_aa: CASSIQTPTYEQYF
d_call: TRBD1; v_call: TRBV7-3; clone_size: -; j_call: TRBJ1-2; cdr3_length: 14; cdr3_nt: TGTGCCAGCAGCCCCGGGACAGGGGTAGGGGGCTACACCTTC; cdr3_aa: CASSPGTGVGGYTF
d_call: -; v_call: TRBV9; clone_size: -; j_call: TRBJ2-3; cdr3_length: 13; cdr3_nt: TGTGCCAGCAGCGTCCACCCGGGCGATACGCAGTATTTT; cdr3_aa: CASSVHPGDTQYF
d_call: -; v_call: TRBV14; clone_size: -; j_call: TRBJ2-1; cdr3_length: 12; cdr3_nt: TGTGCCAGCAGCCAATCCCGGAGGGAGCAGTTCTTC; cdr3_aa: CASSQSRREQFF
d_call: -; v_call: TRBV4-1; clone_size: -; j_call: TRBJ1-4; cdr3_length: 14; cdr3_nt: TGCGCCAGCAGCCAAGGATTATCTGACGAAAAACTGTTTTTT; cdr3_aa: CASSQGLSDEKLFF
d_call: TRBD1; v_call: TRBV5-5; clone_size: -; j_call: TRBJ1-2; cdr3_length: 13; cdr3_nt: TGTGCCAGCAGCTCCGGACAGGGAGACGGCTACACCTTC; cdr3_aa: CASSSGQGDGYTF
d_call: -; v_call: TRBV30; clone_size: -; j_call: TRBJ1-1; cdr3_length: 16; cdr3_nt: TGTGCCTGGAGTCTAACGTCGACAGGTACGAACACTGAAGCTTTCTTT; cdr3_aa: CAWSLTSTGTNTEAFF
d_call: -; v_call: TRBV18; clone_size: -; j_call: TRBJ2-5; cdr3_length: 15; cdr3_nt: TGTGCCAGCTCACCACAGCCCGCCCTTGCTCAGACCCAGTACTTC; cdr3_aa: CASSPQPALAQTQYF
d_call: -; v_call: TRBV15; clone_size: -; j_call: TRBJ1-3; cdr3_length: 15; cdr3_nt: TGTGCCACCAGCAGAGCCGGGGGCTCTGGAAACACCATATATTTT; cdr3_aa: CATSRAGGSGNTIYF
d_call: -; v_call: TRBV5-1; clone_size: -; j_call: TRBJ2-4; cdr3_length: 14; cdr3_nt: TGCGCCAGCAGCTTGGAGGTGGGGAAAAACATTCAGTACTTC; cdr3_aa: CASSLEVGKNIQYF
d_call: TRBD2; v_call: TRBV19; clone_size: -; j_call: TRBJ2-2; cdr3_length: 19; cdr3_nt: TGTGCCAGTAGTATAGTGGGACGGAGCGGGGGCCCGATCACCGGGGAGCTGTTTTTT; cdr3_aa: CASSIVGRSGGPITGELFF
d_call: -; v_call: TRBV10-2; clone_size: -; j_call: TRBJ2-2; cdr3_length: 14; cdr3_nt: TGCGCCAGCAATGTGGGGGGGAACACCGGGGAGCTGTTTTTT; cdr3_aa: CASNVGGNTGELFF
d_call: TRBD1; v_call: TRBV7-6; clone_size: -; j_call: TRBJ2-2; cdr3_length: 15; cdr3_nt: TGTGCCAGCAGCTTGGACAGGGCGAACACCGGGGAGCTGTTTTTT; cdr3_aa: CASSLDRANTGELFF
d_call: TRBD1; v_call: TRBV5-4; clone_size: once; j_call: TRBJ1-1; cdr3_length: 14; cdr3_nt: TGTGCCAGCAGCCCCCGGACAGGGAACACTGAAGCTTTCTTT; cdr3_aa: CASSPRTGNTEAFF
d_call: TRBD2; v_call: TRBV7-3; clone_size: few; j_call: TRBJ2-2; cdr3_length: 15; cdr3_nt: TGTGCCAGCAGCTCCGGGGGGGCAATCACCGGGGAGCTGTTTTTT; cdr3_aa: CASSSGGAITGELFF
d_call: TRBD1; v_call: TRBV5-1; clone_size: -; j_call: TRBJ1-1; cdr3_length: 14; cdr3_nt: TGCGCCAGCAGCTCCCGACAGGGGCCCACTGAAGCTTTCTTT; cdr3_aa: CASSSRQGPTEAFF
d_call: -; v_call: TRBV5-1; clone_size: few; j_call: TRBJ2-2; cdr3_length: 17; cdr3_nt: TGCGCCAGCAGCTTGGGGAACCGGGACCCGAACACCGGGGAGCTGTTTTTT; cdr3_aa: CASSLGNRDPNTGELFF
d_call: TRBD1; v_call: TRBV30; clone_size: -; j_call: TRBJ2-6; cdr3_length: 16; cdr3_nt: TGTGCCTGGCAGGGACAGTTGTTCTCTGGGGCCAACGTCCTGACTTTC; cdr3_aa: CAWQGQLFSGANVLTF
d_call: -; v_call: TRBV10-3; clone_size: -; j_call: TRBJ1-1; cdr3_length: 13; cdr3_nt: TGTGCCATCAGTTCCCAGGGGAACACTGAAGCTTTCTTT; cdr3_aa: CAISSQGNTEAFF